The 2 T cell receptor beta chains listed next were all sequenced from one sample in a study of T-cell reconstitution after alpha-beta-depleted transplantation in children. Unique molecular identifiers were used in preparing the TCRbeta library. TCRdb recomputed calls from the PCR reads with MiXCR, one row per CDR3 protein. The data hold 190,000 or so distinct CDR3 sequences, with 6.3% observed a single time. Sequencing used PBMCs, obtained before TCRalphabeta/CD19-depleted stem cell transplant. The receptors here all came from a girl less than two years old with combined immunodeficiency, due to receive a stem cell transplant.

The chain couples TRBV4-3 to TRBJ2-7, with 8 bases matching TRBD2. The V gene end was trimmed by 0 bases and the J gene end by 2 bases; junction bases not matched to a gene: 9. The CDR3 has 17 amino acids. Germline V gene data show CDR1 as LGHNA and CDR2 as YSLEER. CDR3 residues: CASSQETGTSIPYEQYF. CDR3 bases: TGCGCCAGCAGCCAAGAAACCGGGACTAGTATACCCTACGAGCAGTACTTC.

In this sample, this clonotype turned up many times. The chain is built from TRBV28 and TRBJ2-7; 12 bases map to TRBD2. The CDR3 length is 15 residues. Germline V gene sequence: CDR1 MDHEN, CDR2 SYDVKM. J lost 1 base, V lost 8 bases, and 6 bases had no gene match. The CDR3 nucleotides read TGTGCCAGCTCAATCGGACTAGCGGGATCCTACGAGCAGTACTTC. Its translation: CASSIGLAGSYEQYF.